This T cell receptor beta chain is from a study of STAT5B mutations in CD4+ large granular lymphocyte leukemia. Study-level points and caveats: Data were not HLA-matched across samples. 8/27 top patient clones versus 2/35 control clones were TRBV06-family. Patient CD4-sorted repertoires stayed more clonal than healthy ones after leukemic-clone removal.

The CDR3 is made up of 14 amino acids. Trimming shortened V by 3 bases and J by 5 bases, and 11 bases separated the two germline ends. Germline V gene data show CDR1 as LNHDA and CDR2 as SQIVND (reference sequence). Clones were read by immunoSEQ multiplex PCR, and TCRdb kept only the in-frame ones, dropping some. The sample contains approximately 30,000 clones, 68% of which appear only once. Details on this clone: The target antigen is unknown.

Healthy controls were blood donor buffy coats. Sequenced: CD4+ T cells from blood buffy coats. This sequence joins TRBV19 and TRBJ2-1, with D uncertain. This receptor was obtained from a human donor in good health. The chain's CDR3 is CASSMSVVNNEQFF. The CDR3 coding sequence is TGTGCCAGTAGTATGTCGGTTGTTAACAATGAGCAGTTCTTC.